This entry lists 22 T cell receptor beta chains sequenced from one sample in a study of blood T cell repertoires in COVID-19. Method: immunoSEQ multiplex PCR; TCRdb's copy keeps in-frame clones and lacks some. The table shows 150,000 to 200,000 clones, with 88% occurring only once. Sequenced sample: PBMCs or T cells enriched from blood (not recorded which). These receptors all stem from a woman aged 18-29 years who had recovered from COVID-19.

This clone has only a few counts. This chain joins TRBV28 and TRBJ1-5; D is possibly TRBD1 (6 bases). The V and J ends lost 2 bases and 11 bases respectively, with 19 bases between them. Germline-derived CDR1 and CDR2 are MDHEN and SYDVKM. This CDR3 has 15 amino acids. CDR3 region: CASSLRRDNDWAQHF. The CDR3 bases are TGTGCCAGCAGTTTACGTCGGGACAATGATTGGGCCCAGCATTTT.

This chain links TRBV2 with TRBJ2-3; TRBD1 aligns across 7 bases. The germline gives CDR1 SNHLY, CDR2 FYNNEI. Germline trimming cut 6 bases from V and 6 bases from J; bases unmatched to any gene: 6. The CDR3 runs 13 residues. CDR3 DNA sequence: TGTGCCAGCAGGACAGGGCCCGGGGATACGCAGTATTTT. As protein: CASRTGPGDTQYF.

The chain recombines TRBV28 with TRBJ2-4, with D perhaps matching TRBD2 (7 bases). Germline V gene lookup returns CDR1 MDHEN and CDR2 SYDVKM. The ends were cut back, 3 bases at V and 5 bases at J, with 20 bases in the middle. This CDR3 is 17 amino acids long. CDR3 loop: CASSLLVGGGGENIQYF. In DNA form, the CDR3 reads TGTGCCAGCAGTTTGTTAGTCGGAGGCGGGGGCGAAAACATTCAGTACTTC.

This clone has a single count. This chain joins TRBV2 and TRBJ1-1; D unclear. There are 14 residues in the CDR3. Germline assignment: CDR1 SNHLY and CDR2 FYNNEI. The V and J ends lost 6 bases and 1 base respectively, with 12 bases between them. The CDR3 is CASSLQRANTEAFF. The DNA of the CDR3 is TGTGCCAGCAGCCTACAGAGAGCGAACACTGAAGCTTTCTTT.

The genes are TRBV5-8 and TRBJ2-7; D is uncertain. This CDR3 region has 12 residues. Deletions cut 0 bases from V and 3 bases from J, with 4 bases between. The germline V gene encodes CDR1 SGHTS and CDR2 YDEGEE. CDR3 coding DNA: TGTGCCAGCAGCTTGGCCTACTACGAGCAGTACTTC. Protein: CASSLAYYEQYF.

This chain uses TRBV29-1 with TRBJ1-2; D is undetermined. Germline values: CDR1 SQVTM, CDR2 ANQGSEA. The CDR3 consists of 14 residues. V lost 2 bases, J lost 4 bases, and 14 bases lay in between. CDR3 sequence: CSVESSVTPYGYTF. The DNA of the CDR3 is TGCAGCGTTGAATCGTCAGTCACACCCTATGGCTACACCTTC.

The rearrangement joins TRBV19 to TRBJ1-4; 7 nucleotides agree with TRBD1. Per the germline V gene, CDR1 is LNHDA and CDR2 is SQIVND (reference sequence). This CDR3 comprises 13 residues. The V gene end was trimmed by 7 bases and the J gene end by 8 bases; junction bases not matched to a gene: 7. The CDR3 loop reads CASMTGYGEKLFF. For the CDR3, the DNA is TGTGCCAGTATGACAGGGTACGGGGAAAAACTGTTTTTT.

This clone occurred a few times. The rearrangement links TRBV5-1 to TRBJ1-4; unclear D gene. This CDR3 spans 15 amino acids. V shed 0 bases and J shed 5 bases, with 11 bases lying between them. CDR1 and CDR2 from the germline V gene are SGHRS and YFSETQ. CDR3 coding DNA: TGCGCCAGCAGCTTGGTGGGGAGCGAAAATGAAAAACTGTTTTTT. It codes for CASSLVGSENEKLFF.

This clone was detected once. This chain connects TRBV28 to TRBJ2-3; no clear D gene. The germline V gene encodes CDR1 MDHEN and CDR2 SYDVKM. The V end lost 3 bases, the J end lost 4 bases, and 8 bases lay between the germline ends. The CDR3 consists of 13 residues. CDR3 residues: CASSFRGADTQYF. The CDR3 DNA sequence: TGTGCCAGCAGTTTCCGAGGCGCAGATACGCAGTATTTT.

The chain uses TRBV6-5 and TRBJ1-2, with 8 bases aligning to TRBD1. The CDR3 is 14 residues long. V dropped 6 bases and J dropped 4; count of bases not matched to a gene: 7. Germline assignment: CDR1 MNHEY and CDR2 SVGAGI. In DNA form, the CDR3 reads TGTGCCAGCAGACAAGACAGGGGCGGCTATGGCTACACCTTC. Its protein is CASRQDRGGYGYTF.

DNA for the CDR3: TGTGCCAGCGGACAGGATCAAAGCACTGAAGCTTTCTTT. It specifies CASGQDQSTEAFF. The chain has TRBV6-5 and TRBJ1-1; 7 bases map to TRBD1. The V segment lost 8 bases and the J segment 4 bases; nucleotides outside the gene matches: 7. The CDR3 is made up of 13 amino acids. Germline V gives CDR1 MNHEY, CDR2 SVGAGI.

The chain couples TRBV7-6 to TRBJ1-2; D may be TRBD1 (6 bases). Trimming took 1 base from V and 4 from J, leaving 16 bases between them. The CDR3 contains 16 residues. CDR1 SGHVS and CDR2 FNYEAQ come from the germline V gene. The CDR3: CASSLDLGGGGYGYTF. In DNA, the CDR3 is TGTGCCAGCAGCTTAGACTTAGGTGGGGGCGGCTATGGCTACACCTTC.

J is TRBJ2-4 and V is TRBV10-3, with 7 nucleotides matching TRBD1. The CDR3 runs 15 residues. Germline CDR1 ENHRY, CDR2 SYGVKD. The CDR3: CATSQGGRPINIQYF. The CDR3 coding sequence is TGTGCGACCTCCCAAGGGGGCCGTCCGATAAACATTCAGTACTTC.

The chain links TRBV6-1 to TRBJ1-1; no clear D. Germline V CDR1 and CDR2: MNHNS, SASEGT. The length of the CDR3 is 13 residues. With 2 bases removed from V and 0 bases from J, the gap between germline ends came to 4 bases. The CDR3: CASSENMNTEAFF. DNA of the CDR3: TGTGCCAGCAGTGAAAACATGAACACTGAAGCTTTCTTT.

The chain carries TRBV7-2 and TRBJ1-5; 7 positions agree with TRBD1. Per the germline V gene, CDR1 is SGHTA and CDR2 is FQGNSA. The CDR3 is 15 residues long. V was clipped by 1 base and J by 4 bases; unmatched bases: 4. The CDR3 coding sequence is TGTGCCAGCAGCTTAGACGGGACAGAGAATCAGCCCCAGCATTTT. Protein sequence: CASSLDGTENQPQHF.

The chain carries TRBV4-1 and TRBJ2-5; perhaps TRBD2 as D (6 bases). Germline CDR1 reads MGHRA; CDR2 reads YSYEKL. The CDR3 spans 16 residues. Deletions cut 2 bases from V and 4 bases from J, with 17 bases between. The CDR3 bases are TGCGCCAGCAGCCAAAGGGTCGGGGGAGTTTCAGAGACCCAGTACTTC. This translates into CASSQRVGGVSETQYF.

The chain recombines TRBV28 with TRBJ2-7; the D gene is possibly TRBD1 (6 bases). The CDR3 sequence is 13 residues long. Looked up from germline, CDR1 is MDHEN and CDR2 is SYDVKM. Deletions cut 6 bases from V and 2 bases from J, with 11 bases between. DNA for the CDR3: TGTGCCAGCAGGACGACAGGCCCCTACGAGCAGTACTTC. Protein sequence: CASRTTGPYEQYF.

This rearrangement joins TRBV9 to TRBJ1-4, with 10 nucleotides matching TRBD1. The germline V gene has CDR1 SGDLS and CDR2 YYNGEE. Trimming cost V 1 base and J 7 bases; bases outside gene matches: 4. This CDR3 spans 15 amino acids. The CDR3 nucleotides are TGTGCCAGCAGCGTATCGACAGGGGGCAGTGAAAAACTGTTTTTT. Translation: CASSVSTGGSEKLFF.

The chain uses TRBV2 and TRBJ2-5, with 8 bases fitting TRBD2. Trimming at V came to 4 bases and at J to 1 base, leaving 11 bases not matched to a gene. The CDR3 is made up of 17 amino acids. Germline V lookup: CDR1 SNHLY, CDR2 FYNNEI. The CDR3 sequence: CASSVESGLGSQETQYF. CDR3 DNA sequence: TGTGCCAGCAGTGTGGAATCGGGACTAGGGAGCCAAGAGACCCAGTACTTC.

This sequence joins TRBV3-1 (or the pseudogene TRBV3-2) and TRBJ1-2; possible D gene TRBD1, 6 bases. V was shortened by 4 bases and J by 7 bases, with 22 bases between the two germline ends. This CDR3 is 16 amino acids long. Germline CDR1 is LGHDT and CDR2 is YNNKEL (reference sequence). This chain's CDR3 is CASSLLDRTHRGGYTF. The CDR3 DNA follows: TGTGCCAGCAGCCTCCTCGACAGGACTCACAGAGGTGGCTACACCTTC.

This clone occurred once. The rearrangement links TRBV7-8 to TRBJ2-3; tentative D call: TRBD2 (5 bases). The germline V gene has CDR1 SGHVS and CDR2 FQNEAQ. This CDR3 region has 15 residues. Trimming stripped 1 base from V and 1 base from J, with 9 bases between. CDR3: CASSLGGLRTDTQYF. For the CDR3, the DNA is TGTGCCAGCAGCTTAGGTGGACTCCGCACAGATACGCAGTATTTT.

The J gene is TRBJ1-4, the V gene TRBV2, with D unresolved. There are 12 residues in the CDR3. Germline assignment: CDR1 SNHLY and CDR2 FYNNEI. The V gene lost 6 bases and the J gene lost 7 bases, with 9 bases spanning the gap. The CDR3 loop is CASRESAEKLFF. Here the CDR3 DNA reads TGTGCCAGCAGGGAGAGTGCTGAAAAACTGTTTTTT.